This TCR beta chain was sequenced for a study of T-cell reconstitution after alpha-beta-depleted transplantation in children. The TCRbeta library incorporated unique molecular identifiers. TCRdb called the PCR reads again in MiXCR, with one record for every CDR3 protein. The sample has about 610,000 distinct CDR3 sequences; about 10% are singletons. V was cut by 5 bases and J by 4 bases, with 16 bases left in between. Germline lookup yields CDR1 SGHTA and CDR2 FQGNSA. The CDR3 totals 15 residues. The chain uses TRBV7-2 and TRBJ2-3; D remains unclear. Sample: PBMCs from the stem cell graft donor, taken from the stem cell graft. The clonotype was recovered from a human donor who donated a stem cell graft to a child with acute myeloid leukemia. CDR3 bases: TGTGCCAGCAGCCGAAAGCCGAACGGCGCAGATACGCAGTATTTT. It translates to CASSRKPNGADTQYF.